Given below is one TCR beta chain in context. This record comes from a study of blood T cell repertoires in COVID-19. Whole-study context: From the United States, Italy and Spain came samples of acute and convalescent COVID-19. The cDNA or gDNA used as material had been derived from T cells, B-cell-depleted T cells, or PBMCs.

The CDR3 has 14 residues. V lost 0 bases to trimming and J lost 3 bases, with 8 bases between them. Looked up from germline, CDR1 is SEHNR and CDR2 is FQNEAQ (reference sequence). The assay was immunoSEQ multiplex PCR, and TCRdb's table has in-frame clones only and misses some. This table holds about 310,000 clones, about 90% found once. The receptor comes from a woman between 50 and 59 years old who had recovered from COVID-19. The specimen was peripheral blood. This chain connects TRBV7-9 to TRBJ1-1; D not certain. CDR3: CASSLAERYTEAFF. In nucleotides, the CDR3 is TGTGCCAGCAGCTTAGCAGAGCGTTACACTGAAGCTTTCTTT.